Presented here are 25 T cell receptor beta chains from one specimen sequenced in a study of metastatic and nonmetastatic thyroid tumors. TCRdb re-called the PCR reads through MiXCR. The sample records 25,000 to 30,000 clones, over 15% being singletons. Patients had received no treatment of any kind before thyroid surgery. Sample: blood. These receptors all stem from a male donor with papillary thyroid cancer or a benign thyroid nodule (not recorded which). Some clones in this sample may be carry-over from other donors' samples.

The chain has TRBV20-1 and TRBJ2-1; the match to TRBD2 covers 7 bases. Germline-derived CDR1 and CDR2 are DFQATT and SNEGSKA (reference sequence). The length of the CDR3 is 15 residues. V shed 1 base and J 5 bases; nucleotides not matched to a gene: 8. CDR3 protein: CSARGSGGFNNEQFF. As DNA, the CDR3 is TGCAGTGCTAGAGGGTCGGGGGGTTTTAACAATGAGCAGTTCTTC.

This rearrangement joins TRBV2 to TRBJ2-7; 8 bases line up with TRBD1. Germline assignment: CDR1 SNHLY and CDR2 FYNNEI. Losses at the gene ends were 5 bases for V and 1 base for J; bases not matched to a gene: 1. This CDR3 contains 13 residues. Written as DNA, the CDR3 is TGTGCCAGCAGTTGGACAGGGTCCTACGAGCAGTACTTC. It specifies CASSWTGSYEQYF.

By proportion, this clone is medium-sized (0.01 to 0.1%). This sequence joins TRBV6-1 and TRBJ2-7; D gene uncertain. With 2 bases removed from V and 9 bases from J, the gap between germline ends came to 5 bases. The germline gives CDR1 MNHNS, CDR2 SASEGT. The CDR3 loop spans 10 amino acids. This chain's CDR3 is CASSEFPQYF. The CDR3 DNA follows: TGTGCCAGCAGTGAATTTCCGCAGTACTTC.

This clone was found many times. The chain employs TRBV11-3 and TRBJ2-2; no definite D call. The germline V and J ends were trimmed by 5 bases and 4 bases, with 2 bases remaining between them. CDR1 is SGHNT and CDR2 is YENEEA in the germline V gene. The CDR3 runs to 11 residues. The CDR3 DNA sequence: TGTGCCAGCAGCCTCACCGGGGAGCTGTTTTTT. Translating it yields CASSLTGELFF.

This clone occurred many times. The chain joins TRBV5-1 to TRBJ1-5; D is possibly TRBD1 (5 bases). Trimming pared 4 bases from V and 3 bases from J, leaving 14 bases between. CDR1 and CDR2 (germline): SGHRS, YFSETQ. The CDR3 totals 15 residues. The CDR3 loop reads CASSEDTGFNQPQHF. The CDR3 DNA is TGCGCCAGCAGCGAGGACACAGGATTCAATCAGCCCCAGCATTTT.

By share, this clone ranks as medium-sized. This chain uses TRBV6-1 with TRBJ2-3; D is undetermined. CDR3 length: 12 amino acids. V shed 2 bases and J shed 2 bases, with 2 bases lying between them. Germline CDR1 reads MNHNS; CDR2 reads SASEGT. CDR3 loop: CASSELTDTQYF. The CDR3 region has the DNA TGTGCCAGCAGTGAACTCACAGATACGCAGTATTTT.

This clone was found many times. Written as DNA, the CDR3 is TGTGCCAGCAGCCGTAGTGGCAATCAGCCCCAGCATTTT. Translating gives CASSRSGNQPQHF. The chain carries TRBV14 and TRBJ1-5, with D unclear. Germline CDR1 SGHDN, CDR2 FVKESK. CDR3 length equals 13 residues. V lost 4 bases, J lost 2 bases, and 6 bases lay in between. The full variable domain, rest sourced from reference TRBV14 and TRBJ1-5, is EAGVTQFPSHSVIEKGQTVTLRCDPISGHDNLYWYRRVMGKEIKFLLHFVKESKQDESGMPNNRFLAERTGGTYSTLKVQPAELEDSGVYFCASSRSGNQPQHFGDGTRLSIL.

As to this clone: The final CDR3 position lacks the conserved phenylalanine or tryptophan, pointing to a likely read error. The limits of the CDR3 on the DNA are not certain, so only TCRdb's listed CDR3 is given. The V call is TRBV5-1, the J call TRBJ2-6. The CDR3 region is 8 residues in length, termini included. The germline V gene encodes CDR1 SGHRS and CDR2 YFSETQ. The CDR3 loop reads CASSFELS.

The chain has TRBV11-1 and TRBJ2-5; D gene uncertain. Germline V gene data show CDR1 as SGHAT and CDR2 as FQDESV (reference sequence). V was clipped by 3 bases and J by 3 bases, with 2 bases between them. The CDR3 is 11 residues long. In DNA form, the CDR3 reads TGTGCCAGCAGCTTGGAAGAGACCCAGTACTTC. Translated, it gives CASSLEETQYF.

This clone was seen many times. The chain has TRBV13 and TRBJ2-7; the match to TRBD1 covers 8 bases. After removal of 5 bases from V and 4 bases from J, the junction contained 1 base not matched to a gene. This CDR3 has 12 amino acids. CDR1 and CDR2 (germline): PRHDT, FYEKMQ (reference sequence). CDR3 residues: CASSHRGYEQYF. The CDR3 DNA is TGTGCCAGCAGCCACAGGGGGTACGAGCAGTACTTC.

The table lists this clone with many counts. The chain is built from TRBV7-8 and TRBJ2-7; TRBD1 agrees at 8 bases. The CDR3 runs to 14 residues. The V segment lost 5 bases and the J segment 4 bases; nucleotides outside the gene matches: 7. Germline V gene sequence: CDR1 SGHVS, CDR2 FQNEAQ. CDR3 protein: CASSPPGTGYEQYF. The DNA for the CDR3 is TGTGCCAGCAGCCCGCCCGGGACAGGATACGAGCAGTACTTC. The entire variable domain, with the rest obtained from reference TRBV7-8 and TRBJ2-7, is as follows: GAGVSQSPRYKVAKRGQDVALRCDPISGHVSLFWYQQALGQGPEFLTYFQNEAQLDKSGLPSDRFFAERPEGSVSTLKIQRTQQEDSAVYLCASSPPGTGYEQYFGPGTRLTVT.

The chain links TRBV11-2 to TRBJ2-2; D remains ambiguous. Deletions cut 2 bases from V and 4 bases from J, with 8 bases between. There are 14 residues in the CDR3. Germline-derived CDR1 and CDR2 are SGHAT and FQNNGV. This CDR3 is CASSLMGSTGELFF. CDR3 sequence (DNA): TGTGCCAGCAGCTTAATGGGCTCCACCGGGGAGCTGTTTTTT. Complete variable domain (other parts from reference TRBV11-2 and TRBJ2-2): EAGVAQSPRYKIIEKRQSVAFWCNPISGHATLYWYQQILGQGPKLLIQFQNNGVVDDSQLPKDRFSAERLKGVDSTLKIQPAKLEDSAVYLCASSLMGSTGELFFGEGSRLTVL.

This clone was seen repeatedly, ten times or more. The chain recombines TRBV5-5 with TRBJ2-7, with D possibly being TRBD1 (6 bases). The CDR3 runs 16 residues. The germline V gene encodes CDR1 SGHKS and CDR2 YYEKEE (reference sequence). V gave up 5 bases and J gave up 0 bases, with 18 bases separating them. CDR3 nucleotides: TGTGCCAGCAGTCAGAAGGGCGGACAGAGCTCCTACGAGCAGTACTTC. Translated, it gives CASSQKGGQSSYEQYF.

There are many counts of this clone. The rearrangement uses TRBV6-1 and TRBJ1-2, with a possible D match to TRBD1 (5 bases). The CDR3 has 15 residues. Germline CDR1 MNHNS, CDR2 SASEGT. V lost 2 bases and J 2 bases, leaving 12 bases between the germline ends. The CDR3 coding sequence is TGTGCCAGCAGTGAATGGGGAGGGACGAACTATGGCTACACCTTC. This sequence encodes CASSEWGGTNYGYTF.

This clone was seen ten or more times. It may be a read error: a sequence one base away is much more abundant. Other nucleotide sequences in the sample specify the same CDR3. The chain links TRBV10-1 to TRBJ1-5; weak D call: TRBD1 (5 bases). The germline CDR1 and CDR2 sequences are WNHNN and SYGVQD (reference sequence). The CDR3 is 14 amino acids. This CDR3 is CARAPGHLNQPQHF. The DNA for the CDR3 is TGCGCCAGGGCCCCCGGACATCTTAATCAGCCCCAGCACTTT.

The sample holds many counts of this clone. CDR3 coding DNA: TGTGCCAGCAGCCCTTCCGGGGTCAAGATGATTTCAGGCTACAATGAGCAGTTCTTC. This gives the protein CASSPSGVKMISGYNEQFF. This chain uses TRBV4-2 with TRBJ2-1; perhaps TRBD2 as D (5 bases). Looked up from germline, CDR1 is LGHNA and CDR2 is YNFKEQ. Between the trimmed V and J ends, which lost 4 bases and 3 bases, there was a span of 25 bases. This CDR3 is 19 amino acids long.

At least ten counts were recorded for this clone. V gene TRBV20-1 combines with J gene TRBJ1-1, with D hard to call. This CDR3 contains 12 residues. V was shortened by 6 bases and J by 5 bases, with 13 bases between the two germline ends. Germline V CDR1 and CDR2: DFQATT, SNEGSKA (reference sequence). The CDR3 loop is CSARAAGTEAFF. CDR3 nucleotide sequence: TGCAGTGCGAGGGCCGCGGGGACTGAAGCTTTCTTT.

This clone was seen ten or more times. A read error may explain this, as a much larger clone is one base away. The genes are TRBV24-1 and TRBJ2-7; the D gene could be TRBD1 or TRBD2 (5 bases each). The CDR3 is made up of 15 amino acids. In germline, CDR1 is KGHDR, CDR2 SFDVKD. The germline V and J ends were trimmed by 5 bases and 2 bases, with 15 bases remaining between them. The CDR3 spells CATSGSGQGPYEQYF. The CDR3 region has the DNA TGTGCCACCAGTGGTTCAGGGCAGGGACCCTACGAGCAGTACTTC.

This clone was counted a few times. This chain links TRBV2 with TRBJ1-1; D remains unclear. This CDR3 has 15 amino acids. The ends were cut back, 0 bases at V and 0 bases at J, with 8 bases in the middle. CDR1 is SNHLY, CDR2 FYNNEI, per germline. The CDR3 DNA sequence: TGTGCCAGCAGTGAAGCGCCGGGGATGAACACTGAAGCTTTCTTT. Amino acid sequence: CASSEAPGMNTEAFF. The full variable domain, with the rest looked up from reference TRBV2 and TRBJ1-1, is EPEVTQTPSHQVTQMGQEVILRCVPISNHLYFYWYRQILGQKVEFLVSFYNNEISEKSEIFDDQFSVERPDGSNFTLKIRSTKLEDSAMYFCASSEAPGMNTEAFFGQGTRLTVV.

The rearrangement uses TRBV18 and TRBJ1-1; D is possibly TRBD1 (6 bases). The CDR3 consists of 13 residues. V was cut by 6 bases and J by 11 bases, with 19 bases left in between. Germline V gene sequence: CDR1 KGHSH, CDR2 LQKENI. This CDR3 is CASSLDRSGVAFF. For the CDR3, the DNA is TGTGCCAGCTCTCTCGACAGGAGTGGGGTTGCTTTCTTT.

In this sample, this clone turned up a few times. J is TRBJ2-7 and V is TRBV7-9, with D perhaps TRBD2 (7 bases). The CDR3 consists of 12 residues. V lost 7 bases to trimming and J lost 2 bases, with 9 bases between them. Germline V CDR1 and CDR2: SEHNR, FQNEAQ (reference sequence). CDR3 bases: TGTGCCAGCAAGCGGGACACCTACGAGCAGTACTTC. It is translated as CASKRDTYEQYF.

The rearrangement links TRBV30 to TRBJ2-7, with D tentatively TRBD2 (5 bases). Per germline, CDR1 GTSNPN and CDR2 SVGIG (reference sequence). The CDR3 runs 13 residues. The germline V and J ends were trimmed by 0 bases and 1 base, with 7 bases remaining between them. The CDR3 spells CAWSVEASYEQYF. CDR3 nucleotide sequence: TGTGCCTGGAGTGTGGAGGCTTCCTACGAGCAGTACTTC.

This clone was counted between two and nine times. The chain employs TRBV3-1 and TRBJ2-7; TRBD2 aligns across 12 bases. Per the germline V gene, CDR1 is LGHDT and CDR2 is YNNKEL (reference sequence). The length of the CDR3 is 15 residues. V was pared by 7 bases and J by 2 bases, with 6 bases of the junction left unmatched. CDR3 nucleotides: TGTGCCAGCATCCGAGGACTAGCGGGAACCTACGAGCAGTACTTC. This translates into CASIRGLAGTYEQYF.

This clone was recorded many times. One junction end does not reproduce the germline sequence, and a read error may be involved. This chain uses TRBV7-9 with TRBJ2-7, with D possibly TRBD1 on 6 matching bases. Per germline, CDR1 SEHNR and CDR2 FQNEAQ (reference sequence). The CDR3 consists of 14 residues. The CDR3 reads CASSLQTGRYGQYF. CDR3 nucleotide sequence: TGTGCCAGCAGCTTACAAACAGGGCGATACGGGCAGTACTTC.

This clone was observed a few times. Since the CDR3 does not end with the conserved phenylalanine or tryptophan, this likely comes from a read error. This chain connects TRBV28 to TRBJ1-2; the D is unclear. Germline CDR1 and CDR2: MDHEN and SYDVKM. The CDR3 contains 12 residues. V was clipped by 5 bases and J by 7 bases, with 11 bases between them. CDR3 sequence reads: CASSPRSTGYTL. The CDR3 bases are TGTGCCAGCAGTCCTCGTAGTACTGGCTACACCTTG.